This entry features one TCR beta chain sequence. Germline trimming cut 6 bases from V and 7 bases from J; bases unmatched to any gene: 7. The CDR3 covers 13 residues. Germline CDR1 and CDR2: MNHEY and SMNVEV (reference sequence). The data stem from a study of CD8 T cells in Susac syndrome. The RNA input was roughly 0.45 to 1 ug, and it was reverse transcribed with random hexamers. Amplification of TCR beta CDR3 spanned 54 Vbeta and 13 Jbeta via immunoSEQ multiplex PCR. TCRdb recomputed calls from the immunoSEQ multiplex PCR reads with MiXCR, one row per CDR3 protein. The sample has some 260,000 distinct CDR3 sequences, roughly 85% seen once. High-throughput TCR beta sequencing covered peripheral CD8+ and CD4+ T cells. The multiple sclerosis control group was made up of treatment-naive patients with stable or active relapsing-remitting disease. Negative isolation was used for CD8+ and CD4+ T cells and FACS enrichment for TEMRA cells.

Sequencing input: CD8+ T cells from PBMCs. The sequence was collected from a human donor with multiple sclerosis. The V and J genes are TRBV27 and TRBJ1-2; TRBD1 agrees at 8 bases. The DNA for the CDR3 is TGTGCCAGCAGCAAGCACAGGGGGGGTGGCTACACCTTC. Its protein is CASSKHRGGGYTF.